This paragraph covers one TCR beta chain sequence. Its target is not known. Germline values: CDR1 MGHRA, CDR2 YSYEKL. This CDR3 region has 15 residues. The germline V and J ends were trimmed by 5 bases and 3 bases, with 14 bases remaining between them. This sample stems from a study of T cell responses to AZD1222 COVID-19 vaccine. The table came from immunoSEQ multiplex PCR; TCRdb's copy has only in-frame clones and leaves some out. The table records around 140,000 clones, 85% to 95% of them present only once. Study findings and constraints: CD4 TCRs associated with vaccination spanned spike, dominating at 160-218 and 743-854. When two AZD1222 doses had been given, Spike-specific TCR breadth and depth rose.

The source of this sequence is an adult who had recovered from COVID-19. The J gene is TRBJ1-5, the V gene TRBV4-1, with unresolved D. This specimen consisted of peripheral blood, obtained after recovery from COVID-19. CDR3 residues: CASSARHRDNQPQHF. CDR3 in DNA: TGCGCCAGCAGCGCAAGACACAGAGACAATCAGCCCCAGCATTTT.